This T cell receptor beta chain was observed in a study of T cell repertoires in cytomegalovirus infection. Study-wide background: Peptides in the study included HLA-C-restricted and HLA-B-restricted CMV epitopes.

For this clonotype: What it recognizes is unknown.

In TCRdb, the reads were re-called with MiXCR into one record per CDR3 protein. The sample has about 110,000 distinct CDR3 sequences, 30% to 35% seen once. Trimming stripped 4 bases from V and 2 bases from J, with 12 bases between. This CDR3 is 15 amino acids long. Germline V gene sequence: CDR1 SEHNR, CDR2 FQNEAQ (reference sequence). The sample in question was CD8+ T cells from cultured PBMCs, obtained from culture after CMV antigen stimulation. V usage is TRBV7-9 and J usage is TRBJ2-1; D perhaps matches TRBD1 (6 bases). This sequence was found in a human donor in good health (CMV status not recorded). Some clones in this sample may be carry-over from other donors' samples. CDR3 sequence reads: CASSSPGTTYNEQFF. In DNA, the CDR3 is TGTGCCAGCAGCTCCCCCGGGACAACCTACAATGAGCAGTTCTTC.